Reported below is one TCR beta chain. Its antigen is unidentified. These data belong to a study of cytomegalovirus exposure and HLA in healthy donors. About the study: A preliminary data release comprised roughly 85 million unique TCRs obtained from HLA-typed donors.

Each donor's status was that of a healthy bone marrow donor. Study-wide findings and caveats: When the data were analyzed later, several of the most significant clusters appeared to be linked to common viral pathogens. Among immune exposure information, only CMV serostatus was available.

The germline gives CDR1 MDHEN, CDR2 SYDVKM. The CDR3 runs to 13 residues. V lost 10 bases to trimming and J lost 3 bases, with 15 bases between them. PCR was performed using 60 Vbeta and 13 Jbeta primers. Sequencing was performed with immunoSEQ multiplex PCR; in TCRdb, only in-frame clones are kept and a portion is missing. The sample contains 100,000 to 150,000 clones, 75% to 85% of which appear only once. The TCR comes from a woman in her thirties or forties in good health and CMV-seronegative. The chain combines TRBV28 with TRBJ1-1; a weak D match, TRBD1 (5 bases). The specimen sequenced was PBMCs. CDR3 nucleotide sequence: TGTGCCACTGACCTCGGGGGTCACACTGAAGCTTTCTTT. Its protein is CATDLGGHTEAFF.